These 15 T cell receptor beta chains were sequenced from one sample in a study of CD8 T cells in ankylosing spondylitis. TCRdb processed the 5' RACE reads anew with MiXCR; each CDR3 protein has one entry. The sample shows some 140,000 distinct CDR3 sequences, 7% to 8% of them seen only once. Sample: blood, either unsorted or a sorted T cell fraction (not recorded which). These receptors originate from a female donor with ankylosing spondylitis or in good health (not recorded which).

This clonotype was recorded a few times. CDR3 DNA sequence: TGCAGTGCTAGAGATGTAATTGGATTTGGGGGGGAACGCGCAGATACGCAGTATTTT. Translation gives CSARDVIGFGGERADTQYF. The chain combines TRBV20-1 with TRBJ2-3; 7 positions match TRBD2. Trimming took 0 bases from V and 4 from J; bases not matched to a gene: 19. Looked up from germline, CDR1 is DFQATT and CDR2 is SNEGSKA (reference sequence). This CDR3 region has 19 residues.

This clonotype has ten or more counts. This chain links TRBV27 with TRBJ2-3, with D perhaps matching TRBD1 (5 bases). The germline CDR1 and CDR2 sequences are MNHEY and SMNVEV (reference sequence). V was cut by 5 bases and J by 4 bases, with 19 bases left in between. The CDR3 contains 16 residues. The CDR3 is CASSPQGESSPDTQYF. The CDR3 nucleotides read TGTGCCAGCAGTCCCCAGGGCGAGAGCTCCCCAGATACGCAGTATTTT.

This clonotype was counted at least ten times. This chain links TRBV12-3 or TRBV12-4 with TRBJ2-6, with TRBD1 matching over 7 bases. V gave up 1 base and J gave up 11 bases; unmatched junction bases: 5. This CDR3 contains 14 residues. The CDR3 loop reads CASSLGGTAHVLTF. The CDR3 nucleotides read TGTGCCAGCAGTTTAGGAGGGACAGCTCACGTCCTGACTTTC.

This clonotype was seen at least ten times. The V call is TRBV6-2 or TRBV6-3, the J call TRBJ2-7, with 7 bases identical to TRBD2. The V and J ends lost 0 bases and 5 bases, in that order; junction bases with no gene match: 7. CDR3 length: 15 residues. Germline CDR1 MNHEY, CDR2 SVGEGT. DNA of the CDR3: TGTGCCAGCAGTTACTCGCACGGGGGGAAAAACGAGCAGTACTTC. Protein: CASSYSHGGKNEQYF.

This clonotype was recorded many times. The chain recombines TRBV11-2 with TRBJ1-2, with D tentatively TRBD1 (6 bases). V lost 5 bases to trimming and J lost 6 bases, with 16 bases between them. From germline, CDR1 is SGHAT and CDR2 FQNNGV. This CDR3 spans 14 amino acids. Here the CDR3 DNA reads TGTGCCAGCAGCGTTCGACAGGCCGGTGATGGCTACACCTTC. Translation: CASSVRQAGDGYTF.

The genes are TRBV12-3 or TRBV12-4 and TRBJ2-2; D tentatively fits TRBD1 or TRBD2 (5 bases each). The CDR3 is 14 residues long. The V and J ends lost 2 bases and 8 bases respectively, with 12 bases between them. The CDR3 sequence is CASSLIAGGGELFF. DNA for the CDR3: TGTGCCAGCAGTTTAATAGCTGGGGGAGGGGAGCTGTTTTTT.

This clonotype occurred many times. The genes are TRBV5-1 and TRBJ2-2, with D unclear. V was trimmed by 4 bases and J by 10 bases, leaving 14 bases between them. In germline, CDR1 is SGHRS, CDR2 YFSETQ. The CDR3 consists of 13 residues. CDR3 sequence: CASSTTIAAELFF. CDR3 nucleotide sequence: TGCGCCAGCAGCACGACGATCGCCGCGGAGCTGTTTTTT.

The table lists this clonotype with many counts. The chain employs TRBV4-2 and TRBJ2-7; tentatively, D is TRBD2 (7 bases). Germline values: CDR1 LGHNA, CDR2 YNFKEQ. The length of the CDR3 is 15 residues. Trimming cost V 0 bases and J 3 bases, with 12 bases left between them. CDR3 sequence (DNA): TGTGCCAGCAGCCAAGATGGCGGGGGCGACTACGAGCAGTACTTC. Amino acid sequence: CASSQDGGGDYEQYF.

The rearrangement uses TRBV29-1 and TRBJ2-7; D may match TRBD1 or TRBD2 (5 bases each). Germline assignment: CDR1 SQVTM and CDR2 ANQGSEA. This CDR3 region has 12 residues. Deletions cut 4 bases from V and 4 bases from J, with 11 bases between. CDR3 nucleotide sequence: TGCAGCGTTGCGTCAGGGAGATACGAGCAGTACTTC. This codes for CSVASGRYEQYF.

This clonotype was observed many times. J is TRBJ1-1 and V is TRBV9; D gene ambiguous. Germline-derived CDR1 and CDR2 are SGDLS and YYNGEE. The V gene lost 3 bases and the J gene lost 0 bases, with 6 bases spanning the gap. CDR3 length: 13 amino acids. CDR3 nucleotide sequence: TGTGCCAGCAGCGCTCGGTTGAACACTGAAGCTTTCTTT. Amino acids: CASSARLNTEAFF.

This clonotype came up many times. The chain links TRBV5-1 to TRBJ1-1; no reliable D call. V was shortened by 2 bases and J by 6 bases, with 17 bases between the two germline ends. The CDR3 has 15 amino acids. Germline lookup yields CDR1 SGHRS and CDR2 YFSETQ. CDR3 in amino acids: CASSFGTDLTAEAFF. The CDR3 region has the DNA TGCGCCAGCAGCTTCGGCACAGATCTAACCGCTGAAGCTTTCTTT.

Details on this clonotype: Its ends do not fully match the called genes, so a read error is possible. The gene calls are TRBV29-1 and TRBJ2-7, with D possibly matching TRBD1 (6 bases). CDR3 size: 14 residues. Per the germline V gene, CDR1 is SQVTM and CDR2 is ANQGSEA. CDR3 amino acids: CSIEGVGMPYEQYF. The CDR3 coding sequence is TGCAGCATTGAGGGGGTTGGGATGCCCTACGAGCAGTACTTC.

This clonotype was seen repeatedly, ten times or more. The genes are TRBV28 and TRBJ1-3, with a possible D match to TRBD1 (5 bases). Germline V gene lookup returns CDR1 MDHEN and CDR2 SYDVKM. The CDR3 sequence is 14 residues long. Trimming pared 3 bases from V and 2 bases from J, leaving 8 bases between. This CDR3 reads CASSFRQTGNTIYF. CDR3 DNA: TGTGCCAGCAGTTTCAGACAGACTGGAAACACCATATATTTT.

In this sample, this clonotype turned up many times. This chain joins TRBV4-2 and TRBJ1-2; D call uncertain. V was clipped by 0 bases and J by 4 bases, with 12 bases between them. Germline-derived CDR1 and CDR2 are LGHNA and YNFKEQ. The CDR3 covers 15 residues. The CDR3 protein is CASSQDPTAGYGYTF. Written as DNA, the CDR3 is TGTGCCAGCAGCCAAGATCCCACAGCCGGCTATGGCTACACCTTC.

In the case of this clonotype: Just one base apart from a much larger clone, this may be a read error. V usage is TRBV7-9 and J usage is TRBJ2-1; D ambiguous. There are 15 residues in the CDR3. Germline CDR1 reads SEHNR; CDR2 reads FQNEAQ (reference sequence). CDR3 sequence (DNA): TGTGCCAGCAGCTTAGGCCATAATATTGACAATGGGCAGTTCTTC. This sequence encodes CASSLGHNIDNGQFF. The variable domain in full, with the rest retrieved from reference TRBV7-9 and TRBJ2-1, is DTGVSQNPRHKITKRGQNVTFRCDPISEHNRLYWYRQTLGQGPEFLTYFQNEAQLEKSRLLSDRFSAERPKGSFSTLEIQRTEQGDSAMYLCASSLGHNIDNGQFFGPGTRLTVL.